The clone carrying this T cell receptor (beta chain) was observed a handful of times. Its target is not known. The read gets to within 3 residues of the CDR3 end, and the germline J gene fills in the rest. Assay used: immunoSEQ multiplex PCR; TCRdb lists only in-frame clones, some missing. The repertoire yields around 42,000 clones, none seen only once; the top ten contain around 5.8%. This specimen comes from a study of T cell clonality in common variable immunodeficiency. Overall study findings and caveats: Patient heterogeneity in the CVID cohort limited correlations between repertoire features and clinical complications. In common variable immunodeficiency, TCR beta chains reportedly carried fewer deletions and N-nucleotide insertions.

The CDR3 is 15 residues long. After removal of 2 bases from V and 5 bases from J, the junction contained 6 bases not matched to a gene. Germline CDR1 and CDR2: MNHEY and SVGEGT. The genes are TRBV6-2 or TRBV6-3 and TRBJ2-7, with 10 bases lining up with TRBD2. This clonotype was obtained from a human donor with common variable immunodeficiency. Sequenced sample: peripheral blood mononuclear cells. The chain's CDR3 is CASSYGLAGVHEQYF. The part of the CDR3 DNA that was read is TGTGCCAGCAGTTACGGTCTAGCGGGGGTCCACGAG.